Described below is a single T cell receptor (beta chain) sequence and its context. What it binds is unknown. The sample is drawn from a study of OX40 agonist ivuxolimab in advanced cancers. Study summary: An agonistic human IgG2 monoclonal antibody against OX40 (CD134) was given. Regarding the study as a whole: Part of the nonresponder group also had normalized T-cell clonal expansion that was low.

Profiled with immunoSEQ multiplex PCR; TCRdb holds only in-frame clones, not every one. The sample includes 72,000 or so clones, about 85% of them seen just once. Trimming took 3 bases from V and 0 from J, leaving 11 bases between them. The germline V gene encodes CDR1 KGHSH and CDR2 LQKENI. The CDR3 consists of 15 residues. The specimen comprised CD4+ or CD8+ T cells sorted from blood, sampled in a trial of the OX40 agonist ivuxolimab. The rearrangement uses TRBV18 and TRBJ1-1; D remains ambiguous. The TCR was taken from an adult with an advanced solid tumor such as melanoma, head and neck, liver or kidney cancer. The CDR3 here is CASSPRTEVNTEAFF. The CDR3 nucleotides are TGTGCCAGCTCACCGCGGACGGAGGTGAACACTGAAGCTTTCTTT.